This T cell receptor beta chain came from a study of human T cells and chemical hapten exposure. The germline CDR1 and CDR2 sequences are SGHVS and FNYEAQ. The V end lost 0 bases, the J end lost 7 bases, and 7 bases lay between the germline ends. The CDR3 is 14 amino acids. Findings of the study overall: Expanded TCRs were compared with controls, and the expanded TCRs formed significantly more large CDR3 similarity clusters.

What the library attached to individual cDNA molecules were unique molecular identifiers. TCRdb re-called the RACE reads through MiXCR, storing one row per CDR3 protein. This table has 200,000 to 300,000 distinct CDR3 sequences, around 9.3% appearing once. This clonotype has ten or more counts. What it binds is unknown. Time point here: pre-sensitization, week 0. Treatment in this sample: therapeutic diphenylcyclopropenone sensitization with weekly scalp DPC. Alopecia patients between 18 and 70 years old and suitable for DPC were used as donors. The chain employs TRBV7-6 and TRBJ1-6, with D possibly matching TRBD1 (6 bases). The TCR was taken from a middle-aged woman with alopecia areata. Some clones in this sample may be carry-over from other donors' samples. The specimen was whole blood, collected in connection with sensitization to the hapten diphenylcyclopropenone (DPC). CDR3 DNA sequence: TGTGCCAGCAGCTTAGCGACAGGAAATTCACCCCTCCACTTT. Translated, it gives CASSLATGNSPLHF.